This T cell receptor (beta chain) stems from a study of blood T cell repertoires in COVID-19. Across the study: Both acute and convalescent COVID-19 samples were obtained from the United States, Italy and Spain. Sources were T cells, B-cell-depleted T cells, or PBMCs; the material itself was cDNA or gDNA.

In germline, CDR1 is SNHLY, CDR2 FYNNEI. The CDR3 runs 14 residues. V shed 7 bases and J shed 6 bases, with 13 bases lying between them. Participants came from about two dozen US areas, aged roughly 18 to 95 years. Cohort allocation depended upon clinical history that participants reported. TCRdb's copy holds only in-frame clones and misses some; the assay was immunoSEQ multiplex PCR. The table includes 250,000 to 300,000 clones, approximately 83% detected once. This TCR was sampled from a man in his fifties who had recovered from COVID-19. The sequencing sample was made of PBMCs or T cells enriched from blood (not recorded which). This chain links TRBV2 with TRBJ1-6, with D maybe TRBD1 (5 bases). CDR3 nucleotides: TGTGCCAGCAAAGGGGTCGGGGGTAATTCACCCCTCCACTTT. It translates to CASKGVGGNSPLHF.